Listed below are T cell receptor beta chains from one sample, sequenced in a study of blood T cells in healthy people across ages. From the 5' RACE reads, TCRdb called clonotypes with MiXCR, one entry per CDR3 protein. The sample yields about 580,000 distinct CDR3 sequences, around 48% seen once. Sequenced material: blood. The receptor set was obtained from an elderly man in good health. The CDR3 runs from the conserved cysteine through the conserved F or W. D genes are given only for firm matches. Some rows mark clone size as missing; the rest say once, few, many or name a class of expanded clone.

d_gene: NA; abundance: NA; v_gene: TRBV28; j_gene: TRBJ2-7; CDR3nt: TGTGCCAGCAGTTTACGTAGGGACGAGCAGTACTTC; CDR3aa: CASSLRRDEQYF
d_gene: NA; abundance: NA; v_gene: TRBV21-1; j_gene: TRBJ2-1; CDR3nt: TGTGCCAGCAGCATACGAGCGGGCCCCCCCCGGAACAATGAGCAGTTCTTC; CDR3aa: CASSIRAGPPRNNEQFF
d_gene: NA; abundance: many; v_gene: TRBV7-9; j_gene: TRBJ2-1; CDR3nt: TGTGCCAGCAGCTTACGGGCAGGGGTCTCCTACAATGAGCAGTTCTTC; CDR3aa: CASSLRAGVSYNEQFF
d_gene: TRBD2; abundance: NA; v_gene: TRBV7-6; j_gene: TRBJ2-3; CDR3nt: TGTGCCAGCAGCTTAGTTCGTCCTAGCGGGAAGGCCACAGATACGCAGTATTTT; CDR3aa: CASSLVRPSGKATDTQYF
d_gene: NA; abundance: NA; v_gene: TRBV4-3; j_gene: TRBJ1-5; CDR3nt: TGCGCCAGCAGCCAAGATCGGTTCAGCAATCAGCCCCAGCATTTT; CDR3aa: CASSQDRFSNQPQHF
d_gene: NA; abundance: once; v_gene: TRBV20-1; j_gene: TRBJ2-1; CDR3nt: TGCAGTGCCAGGGAGATCACCTACAATGAACCGTTCTTC; CDR3aa: CSAREITYNEPFF
d_gene: NA; abundance: NA; v_gene: TRBV29-1; j_gene: TRBJ2-1; CDR3nt: TGCAGCGTTTTAAGTGGGGGGCATGAGCAGTTCTTC; CDR3aa: CSVLSGGHEQFF
d_gene: NA; abundance: NA; v_gene: TRBV5-6; j_gene: TRBJ1-2; CDR3nt: TGTGCCAGCTCAGGGTTACAACCTAGGTTTGACTATGGCTACACCTTC; CDR3aa: CASSGLQPRFDYGYTF
d_gene: TRBD1; abundance: NA; v_gene: TRBV7-3; j_gene: TRBJ1-5; CDR3nt: TGTGCCAGCAGCCCCTCGGACAGGTCGGATTATAGCAATCAGCCCCAGCATTTT; CDR3aa: CASSPSDRSDYSNQPQHF
d_gene: NA; abundance: few; v_gene: TRBV29-1; j_gene: TRBJ1-1; CDR3nt: TGCAGCGTCGGGACAAGAATTTTCGAAGCTTTCTTT; CDR3aa: CSVGTRIFEAFF
d_gene: TRBD1; abundance: NA; v_gene: TRBV5-4; j_gene: TRBJ1-2; CDR3nt: TGTGCCAGCAGCTTGGAGAGGACAGGGTATGGCTACACCTTC; CDR3aa: CASSLERTGYGYTF
d_gene: TRBD2; abundance: NA; v_gene: TRBV24-1; j_gene: TRBJ2-1; CDR3nt: TGTGCCACCAGTGATCCACTCGGGACTAGCGGTTCCTACAATGAGCAGTTCTTC; CDR3aa: CATSDPLGTSGSYNEQFF
d_gene: NA; abundance: NA; v_gene: TRBV20-1; j_gene: TRBJ2-3; CDR3nt: TGCAGTGCTATGACAGGCGGGTCAGATACGCAGTATTTT; CDR3aa: CSAMTGGSDTQYF
d_gene: NA; abundance: NA; v_gene: TRBV28; j_gene: TRBJ2-7; CDR3nt: TGTGCCATCGAAGGGGCCTCCCTATACGAGCAGTACTTC; CDR3aa: CAIEGASLYEQYF
d_gene: NA; abundance: NA; v_gene: TRBV27; j_gene: TRBJ2-5; CDR3nt: TGTGCCAGTGGGGCTTCGAGGGGGGAGACCCAGTACTTC; CDR3aa: CASGASRGETQYF
d_gene: NA; abundance: NA; v_gene: TRBV7-9; j_gene: TRBJ1-6; CDR3nt: TGTGCCAGCAGCTTAGGCGACACAGGGAATTCACCCCTCCACTTT; CDR3aa: CASSLGDTGNSPLHF
d_gene: NA; abundance: many; v_gene: TRBV5-6; j_gene: TRBJ2-1; CDR3nt: TGTGCCAGCAGCTTTTCCGGCAATGAGCAGTTCTTC; CDR3aa: CASSFSGNEQFF